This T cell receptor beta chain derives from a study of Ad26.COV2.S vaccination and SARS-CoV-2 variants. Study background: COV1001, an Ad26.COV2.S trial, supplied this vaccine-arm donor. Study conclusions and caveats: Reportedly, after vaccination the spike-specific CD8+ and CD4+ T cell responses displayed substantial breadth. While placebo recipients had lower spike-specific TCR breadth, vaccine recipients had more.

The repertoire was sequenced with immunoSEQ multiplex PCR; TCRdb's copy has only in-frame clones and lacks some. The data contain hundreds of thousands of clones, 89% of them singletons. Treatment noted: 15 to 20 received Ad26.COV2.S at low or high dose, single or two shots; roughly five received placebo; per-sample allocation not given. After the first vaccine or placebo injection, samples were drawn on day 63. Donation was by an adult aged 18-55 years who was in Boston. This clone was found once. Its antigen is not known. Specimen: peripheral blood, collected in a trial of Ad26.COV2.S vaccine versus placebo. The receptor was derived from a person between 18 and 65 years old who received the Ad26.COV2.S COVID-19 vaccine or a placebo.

The CDR3 reads CAWSTDRGYEQYF. In DNA, the CDR3 is TGTGCCTGGAGTACTGACAGGGGCTACGAGCAGTACTTC. The chain couples TRBV30 to TRBJ2-7, with 8 nucleotides matching TRBD1. The trim removed 2 bases at V and 3 bases at J, leaving 3 bases unmatched. Germline CDR1 GTSNPN, CDR2 SVGIG (reference sequence). CDR3 length: 13 residues.